Described below is a single T cell receptor (beta chain) sequence and its context. Antigen specificity is unknown. This sample stems from a study of cytomegalovirus exposure and HLA in healthy donors. Study background: HLA-typed donors contributed 80 million to 85 million unique TCRs, which were held in an early data release. Notes on the study in general: Association with HLA alleles at 0.05 false discovery rate was found for 16,951 TCR beta sequences in a later analysis. A later analysis reported that several of the most significant clusters appeared to be linked to common viral pathogens, among them Epstein-Barr virus.

Germline loops: CDR1 SGHNT, CDR2 YENEEA. J gave up 6 bases and V 6 bases, and 12 bases lay outside the gene matches. This CDR3 region has 16 residues. Primers included in the PCR were 60 Vbeta and 13 Jbeta primers. The repertoire was sequenced with immunoSEQ multiplex PCR; TCRdb's copy has only in-frame clones and lacks some. The sample holds over 150,000 clones; 70% to 90% are singletons and the top ten take around 4.9%. The sequencing sample was made of PBMCs. The TCR sequence derives from a girl under 18 in good health and CMV-seropositive. The chain employs TRBV11-3 and TRBJ2-2; 8 positions match TRBD2. The CDR3 nucleotides read TGTGCCAGCAGATACTCGGGACTAGTAGGACCCGGGGAGCTGTTTTTT. This sequence encodes CASRYSGLVGPGELFF. Supplemented by reference TRBV11-3 and TRBJ2-2, the full variable domain reads EAGVVQSPRYKIIEKKQPVAFWCNPISGHNTLYWYLQNLGQGPELLIRYENEEAVDDSQLPKDRFSAERLKGVDSTLKIQPAELGDSAVYLCASRYSGLVGPGELFFGEGSRLTVL.